The clone carrying this TCR beta chain was detected ten times or more. This sample is part of a study of read filtering for tumor transcriptome and immune sequencing. Study-level information: The cohort had around 18 men and over eleven women aged roughly 47 to 90, mean roughly 71 years. R-ISS stage counts were eight or nine for I, approximately 16 for II, six or seven for III.

Germline V gene data show CDR1 as SGHDT and CDR2 as YYEEEE. The ends were cut back, 1 base at V and 7 bases at J, with 9 bases in the middle. This CDR3 region has 13 residues. Molecular barcoded adaptors covering alpha/delta and beta/gamma chains were used on roughly 400 ng RNA. One entry per CDR3 protein, called by TCRdb with MiXCR from the reads. The repertoire consists of 120,000 or so distinct CDR3 sequences, with around 13% occurring once and the leading ten covering approximately 10%. Sequenced sample: a population of CD138-negative cells sorted from bone marrow. V usage is TRBV5-6 and J usage is TRBJ1-5, with D possibly matching TRBD1 (5 bases). This TCR was sampled from a donor at least 40 years old with multiple myeloma. CDR3 protein: CASSLYEGQPQHF. The CDR3, as DNA: TGTGCCAGCAGCTTGTACGAGGGGCAGCCCCAGCATTTT.